The next 24 T cell receptor beta chains were all read from a single sample in a study of CD8+CD57+ T cells in acquired aplastic anemia. According to the study, genomic DNA was the template for TCR beta VDJ and CDR3 profiling. TCRdb reprocessed the reads via MiXCR and lists one record per CDR3 protein. Here the sample spans some 200,000 distinct CDR3 sequences, under 55% being singletons. Patients included in sequencing had previously demonstrated CD8+CD57+ cell expansion by flow cytometry. Material for sequencing was sorted CD4+, CD8+, or CD8+CD57+ T cells (not recorded which) from PBMCs. These receptors were obtained from a human donor with aplastic anemia.

About this clonotype: A read error may be the cause here, since a much bigger clone is one base away. This chain joins TRBV4-1 and TRBJ1-2, with a possible D match to TRBD1 (6 bases). The CDR3 length is 13 residues. V was trimmed by 7 bases and J by 3 bases, leaving 12 bases between them. From germline, CDR1 is MGHRA and CDR2 YSYEKL. CDR3: CASNDRTDYGYTF. The CDR3 coding sequence is TGCGCCAGCAACGACAGGACTGACTATGGCTACACCTTC.

This clonotype was counted many times. This CDR3 is CSVGREVGELFF. The CDR3, as DNA: TGCAGCGTTGGGAGGGAGGTCGGGGAGCTGTTTTTT. The rearrangement links TRBV29-1 to TRBJ2-2, with D possibly being TRBD2 (6 bases). Germline values: CDR1 SQVTM, CDR2 ANQGSEA. V shed 4 bases and J shed 7 bases, with 10 bases lying between them. This CDR3 is built from 12 residues.

V is TRBV20-1 and J is TRBJ1-4, with a tentative D call TRBD1 (5 bases). V was clipped by 2 bases and J by 10 bases, with 17 bases between them. CDR3 length: 14 amino acids. From germline, CDR1 is DFQATT and CDR2 SNEGSKA (reference sequence). CDR3 in amino acids: CSARPLLAGGKLFF. The CDR3 nucleotides read TGCAGTGCTAGACCCCTTTTAGCGGGGGGAAAACTGTTTTTT.

This sequence joins TRBV20-1 and TRBJ1-6, with 7 bases lining up with TRBD1. The CDR3 extends over 14 amino acids. Germline assignment: CDR1 DFQATT and CDR2 SNEGSKA (reference sequence). The V gene end was trimmed by 3 bases and the J gene end by 7 bases; junction bases not matched to a gene: 6. CDR3: CSASAGTENSPLHF. CDR3 bases: TGCAGTGCTAGTGCCGGGACAGAAAATTCACCCCTCCACTTT.

Concerning this clonotype itself: One end of the junction does not line up with germline, which may come from a read error. The V call is TRBV5-1, the J call TRBJ1-6; the D is unclear. CDR3 length equals 13 residues. Germline CDR1 reads SGHRS; CDR2 reads YFSETQ. CDR3 bases: TGTGCCAGCAGCTCGGCGACCAGTTCACCCCTCCACTTT. It specifies CASSSATSSPLHF.

The chain couples TRBV11-2 to TRBJ1-5; no definite D call. The CDR3 runs 17 residues. V lost 0 bases to trimming and J lost 4 bases, with 16 bases between them. Germline CDR1 is SGHAT and CDR2 is FQNNGV. In DNA form, the CDR3 reads TGTGCCAGCAGCTTAGACGTGTTCAGCGGAACAAATCAGCCCCAGCATTTT. It translates to CASSLDVFSGTNQPQHF.

The chain uses TRBV25-1 and TRBJ1-2; tentative D call: TRBD1 (5 bases). The germline V gene has CDR1 MGHDK and CDR2 SYGVNS. The CDR3 sequence is 15 residues long. V was shortened by 2 bases and J by 1 base, with 11 bases between the two germline ends. CDR3 in DNA: TGTGCCAGCAGTGAAGAAAAGGGGTTTAACTATGGCTACACCTTC. Its protein product is CASSEEKGFNYGYTF.

This clonotype was picked up many times. The rearrangement links TRBV7-9 to TRBJ1-1; 9 bases line up with TRBD1. The CDR3 is 16 amino acids. V lost 5 bases, J lost 4 bases, and 11 bases stayed unmatched. Germline CDR1 SEHNR, CDR2 FQNEAQ (reference sequence). CDR3 loop: CASSPPGQGRGTEAFF. Here the CDR3 DNA reads TGTGCCAGCAGCCCGCCGGGACAGGGTAGGGGCACTGAAGCTTTCTTT.

Comment on this clonotype: The junction differs from germline at one of its ends, possibly a read error. This chain uses TRBV5-8 with TRBJ2-1, with TRBD2 as a possible D gene (7 bases). The CDR3 contains 14 residues. CDR1 SGHTS and CDR2 YDEGEE come from the germline V gene. As DNA, the CDR3 is TGTGCCAGCAGCTTGGGAGGGGGGGACAATGAGCAGCTCTTC. Translating gives CASSLGGGDNEQLF. The full variable domain, its missing parts supplied by reference TRBV5-8 and TRBJ2-1, is EAGVTQSPTHLIKTRGQQATLRCSPISGHTSVYWYQQALGLGLQFLLWYDEGEERNRGNFPPRFSGRQFPNYSSELNVNALELEDSALYLCASSLGGGDNEQLFGPGTRLTVL.

The chain couples TRBV11-2 to TRBJ1-1; 8 bases fit TRBD1. This CDR3 comprises 13 residues. Unmatched junction bases numbered 9, after V lost 5 bases and J lost 10 bases. Germline V gene data show CDR1 as SGHAT and CDR2 as FQNNGV. This CDR3 reads CASSIPDRGGAFF. CDR3 coding DNA: TGTGCCAGCAGCATCCCCGACAGGGGAGGAGCTTTCTTT. Filled out from reference TRBV11-2 and TRBJ1-1, the complete variable domain reads EAGVAQSPRYKIIEKRQSVAFWCNPISGHATLYWYQQILGQGPKLLIQFQNNGVVDDSQLPKDRFSAERLKGVDSTLKIQPAKLEDSAVYLCASSIPDRGGAFFGQGTRLTVV.

The chain combines TRBV7-9 with TRBJ1-2; 7 bases fit TRBD1. There are 14 residues in the CDR3. With V trimmed by 2 bases and J by 4 bases, 4 bases remained unmatched. Looked up from germline, CDR1 is SEHNR and CDR2 is FQNEAQ (reference sequence). CDR3 in DNA: TGTGCCAGCAGCTTAAGGGGACAGAGCTATGGCTACACCTTC. Its translation: CASSLRGQSYGYTF.

The V gene is TRBV7-8, the J gene TRBJ2-1; maybe TRBD2 (5 bases). The CDR3 runs to 15 residues. Germline loops: CDR1 SGHVS, CDR2 FQNEAQ. V was shortened by 6 bases and J by 7 bases, with 19 bases between the two germline ends. The CDR3 protein is CASSYSKLGGNEQFF. DNA for the CDR3: TGTGCCAGCAGTTACTCGAAACTAGGTGGGAATGAGCAGTTCTTC.

The gene calls are TRBV29-1 and TRBJ1-2, with D maybe TRBD1 (5 bases). The CDR3 is made up of 13 amino acids. Germline loops: CDR1 SQVTM, CDR2 ANQGSEA. Trimming pared 3 bases from V and 7 bases from J, leaving 15 bases between. DNA for the CDR3: TGCAGCGTTGATGGGGGGGTCTGGGCTGGCTACACCTTC. Translation gives CSVDGGVWAGYTF.

This rearrangement joins TRBV2 to TRBJ2-1; D uncertain. This CDR3 contains 9 residues. V was trimmed by 11 bases and J by 3 bases, leaving 2 bases between them. The germline CDR1 and CDR2 sequences are SNHLY and FYNNEI. In DNA form, the CDR3 reads TGTGCCCGCTACAATGAGCAGTTCTTC. Residues: CARYNEQFF.

This clonotype appeared many times. The rearrangement joins TRBV10-3 to TRBJ1-6; D perhaps matches TRBD1 (5 bases). The V gene lost 2 bases and the J gene lost 2 bases, with 7 bases spanning the gap. Germline CDR1 and CDR2: ENHRY and SYGVKD. This CDR3 comprises 15 residues. The chain's CDR3 is CAISERQTYNSPLHF. The CDR3 region has the DNA TGTGCCATCAGTGAGCGACAGACCTATAATTCACCCCTCCACTTT.

This clonotype was seen more than once but under ten times. An end of the junction does not agree with germline; a read error may underlie this. The CDR3 region is CASSQNSGGTDTRYF. CDR3 in DNA: TGTGCCAGCAGCCAGAATAGCGGGGGCACAGATACGCGGTATTTT. V is TRBV9 and J is TRBJ2-3; 9 bases fit TRBD2. The CDR3 extends over 15 amino acids. Germline assignment: CDR1 SGDLS and CDR2 YYNGEE.

This clonotype was seen at least ten times. The chain links TRBV2 to TRBJ1-6; 7 bases map to TRBD1. Germline V CDR1 and CDR2: SNHLY, FYNNEI. The CDR3 extends over 15 amino acids. Germline trimming cut 2 bases from V and 2 bases from J; bases unmatched to any gene: 0. The CDR3 reads CASSETGAYNSPLHF. CDR3 coding DNA: TGTGCCAGCAGTGAAACAGGGGCCTATAATTCACCCCTCCACTTT.

Only one count was recorded for this clonotype. The chain uses TRBV19 and TRBJ2-1, with D possibly matching TRBD2 (5 bases). CDR3 length equals 14 residues. The germline CDR1 and CDR2 sequences are LNHDA and SQIVND (reference sequence). Trimming left V 4 bases short and J 4 bases short, with 11 bases between. This chain's CDR3 is CASSTQREYNEQFF. In nucleotides, the CDR3 is TGTGCCAGTAGTACCCAGAGGGAGTACAATGAGCAGTTCTTC.

This clonotype was found a few times. This chain connects TRBV3-1 to TRBJ1-3; TRBD1 aligns across 7 bases. V lost 0 bases and J lost 1; bases outside the gene matches: 9. CDR3 length: 18 residues. Germline loops: CDR1 LGHDT, CDR2 YNNKEL (reference sequence). CDR3 sequence reads: CASSQDLGDRVSGNTIYF. DNA of the CDR3: TGTGCCAGCAGCCAAGACCTGGGGGACAGAGTATCTGGAAACACCATATATTTT.

This clonotype was found once. This chain joins TRBV10-3 and TRBJ2-4; possibly TRBD2 for D (6 bases). Between the trimmed V and J ends, which lost 0 bases and 5 bases, there was a span of 11 bases. CDR1 is ENHRY, CDR2 SYGVKD, per germline. This CDR3 contains 15 residues. The CDR3 region has the DNA TGTGCCATCAGTGAGTCGGGTGGAGGGGAAAACATTCAGTACTTC. Translation: CAISESGGGENIQYF.

The chain employs TRBV19 and TRBJ2-1; 12 bases align to TRBD2. The CDR3 is 14 amino acids. The germline V gene has CDR1 LNHDA and CDR2 SQIVND (reference sequence). The ends lost 8 bases at V and 10 bases at J; junction bases unmatched: 9. The CDR3 here is CASSLAGGPGEQFF. The CDR3, as DNA: TGTGCCAGTTCTCTAGCGGGGGGGCCTGGGGAGCAGTTCTTC.

The gene calls are TRBV7-9 and TRBJ2-7; TRBD1 matches 10 bases. Germline CDR1 reads SEHNR; CDR2 reads FQNEAQ (reference sequence). V gave up 5 bases and J gave up 4 bases; unmatched junction bases: 8. The CDR3 totals 15 residues. The CDR3 nucleotides are TGTGCCAGCAGCAAGCCGGGACAGGGGTCATACGAGCAGTACTTC. Protein: CASSKPGQGSYEQYF.

A remark on this clonotype: The junction departs from the called germline gene at one end, perhaps through a read error. The J gene is TRBJ1-1, the V gene TRBV7-9, with D maybe TRBD1 (5 bases). Per germline, CDR1 SEHNR and CDR2 FQNEAQ (reference sequence). This CDR3 has 14 amino acids. CDR3 sequence (DNA): TGTGCCAGCAACGTTGACAGTATGAGCACTGGAGCTTTCTTT. This codes for CASNVDSMSTGAFF.

This sequence joins TRBV7-9 and TRBJ2-1; no reliable D call. The CDR3 spans 13 residues. Germline lookup yields CDR1 SEHNR and CDR2 FQNEAQ (reference sequence). Trimming cost V 1 base and J 7 bases, with 8 bases left between them. CDR3 nucleotide sequence: TGTGCCAGCAGCTTAGATTTGCGTAATGAGCAGTTCTTC. It specifies CASSLDLRNEQFF.